Shown below are 18 T cell receptor beta chains from a single sample sequenced in a study of OX40 agonist ivuxolimab in advanced cancers. Measured with immunoSEQ multiplex PCR; TCRdb has only the in-frame clones, and not every one. The table has roughly 60,000 clones, around four fifths seen once. Material: CD4+ or CD8+ T cells sorted from blood, obtained in a trial of the OX40 agonist ivuxolimab. These receptor sequences come from an adult with an advanced solid tumor such as melanoma, head and neck, liver or kidney cancer.

The J gene is TRBJ1-1, the V gene TRBV27; D perhaps matches TRBD1 (5 bases). CDR1 MNHEY and CDR2 SMNVEV come from the germline V gene (reference sequence). V lost 2 bases, J lost 1 base, and 11 bases lay in between. This CDR3 has 15 residues. The CDR3: CASSLGRQPNTEAFF. Written as DNA, the CDR3 is TGTGCCAGCAGTTTAGGTCGACAGCCGAACACTGAAGCTTTCTTT.

J is TRBJ2-4 and V is TRBV5-6; tentative D call: TRBD2 (5 bases). The V gene's germline CDR1 is SGHDT and CDR2 YYEEEE. The CDR3 covers 15 residues. V lost 5 bases, J lost 9 bases, and 21 bases lay in between. The CDR3 loop reads CASSTTRGERFIQYF. The CDR3 coding sequence is TGTGCCAGCAGTACTACACGGGGAGAGCGATTCATTCAGTACTTC.

The V and J genes are TRBV5-8 and TRBJ1-5; D not resolved. Germline V gene data show CDR1 as SGHTS and CDR2 as YDEGEE. This CDR3 region has 14 residues. Trimming stripped 0 bases from V and 4 bases from J, with 8 bases between. The CDR3 DNA reads TGTGCCAGCAGCTTGGCCGGGTGGAATCAGCCCCAGCATTTT. Residues: CASSLAGWNQPQHF.

The chain employs TRBV4-2 and TRBJ1-4; the D gene is possibly TRBD1 (5 bases). The V end was cut by 1 base, the J end by 3 bases, with 12 bases between. The CDR3 has 16 residues. Germline CDR1 LGHNA, CDR2 YNFKEQ. The CDR3 DNA reads TGTGCCAGCAGCCAAGTAGATGGGGCTTCTAATGAAAAACTGTTTTTT. This gives the protein CASSQVDGASNEKLFF.

The chain links TRBV10-1 to TRBJ2-2; D ambiguous. Trimming stripped 0 bases from V and 3 bases from J, with 11 bases between. The CDR3 extends over 16 amino acids. Germline CDR1 and CDR2: WNHNN and SYGVQD (reference sequence). The CDR3 here is CASSESRVSHTGELFF. The DNA for the CDR3 is TGCGCCAGCAGTGAGTCACGGGTATCGCACACCGGGGAGCTGTTTTTT.

The chain is built from TRBV29-1 and TRBJ2-1; 8 nucleotides align to TRBD2. This CDR3 is 14 amino acids long. Germline loops: CDR1 SQVTM, CDR2 ANQGSEA. V shed 4 bases and J 3 bases; nucleotides not matched to a gene: 5. The CDR3 loop reads CSVGPSGFYNEQFF. The CDR3 region has the DNA TGCAGCGTTGGTCCTAGCGGGTTCTACAATGAGCAGTTCTTC.

The table lists this clone with a few counts. This chain joins TRBV29-1 and TRBJ2-1; 8 bases fit TRBD1. Trimming took 5 bases from V and 4 from J; bases not matched to a gene: 7. Germline assignment: CDR1 SQVTM and CDR2 ANQGSEA. The CDR3 sequence is 14 residues long. The CDR3 spells CSVLGQGTYNEQFF. The CDR3 DNA sequence: TGCAGCGTTTTAGGACAGGGTACGTACAATGAGCAGTTCTTC.

The chain is built from TRBV5-6 and TRBJ2-1; possibly TRBD1 for D (5 bases). Trimming stripped 0 bases from V and 4 bases from J, with 11 bases between. This CDR3 is built from 15 residues. Germline values: CDR1 SGHDT, CDR2 YYEEEE. DNA for the CDR3: TGTGCCAGCAGCTTGGACAGGAAAAGGTACAATGAGCAGTTCTTC. Residues: CASSLDRKRYNEQFF.

This sequence joins TRBV7-8 and TRBJ2-7; D might be TRBD1 (6 bases). Per the germline V gene, CDR1 is SGHVS and CDR2 is FQNEAQ. This CDR3 has 15 residues. V was shortened by 3 bases and J by 1 base, with 13 bases between the two germline ends. CDR3 DNA sequence: TGTGCCAGCAGCTTGAGGACAGAATTTTCCTACGAGCAGTACTTC. It translates to CASSLRTEFSYEQYF.

This clone was counted a single time. The chain links TRBV11-2 to TRBJ2-3; D is perhaps TRBD1 or TRBD2 (5 bases each). V was pared by 5 bases and J by 10 bases, with 25 bases between. This CDR3 region has 16 residues. The germline CDR1 and CDR2 sequences are SGHAT and FQNNGV. This CDR3 is CASSPSQGEFGVPQYF. The DNA of the CDR3 is TGTGCCAGCAGCCCGAGTCAGGGAGAATTTGGGGTCCCGCAGTATTTT.

This chain links TRBV5-8 with TRBJ1-2; D is uncertain. Germline CDR1 is SGHTS and CDR2 is YDEGEE. V dropped 4 bases and J dropped 4 bases, with 8 bases sitting between them. The CDR3 extends over 12 amino acids. As DNA, the CDR3 is TGTGCCAGCAGCGTCCGAAGCTATGGCTACACCTTC. This translates into CASSVRSYGYTF.

J is TRBJ2-1 and V is TRBV29-1; the match to TRBD2 covers 7 bases. V shed 7 bases, J shed 7 bases, and the junction held 1 base outside the gene matches. CDR1 and CDR2 from the germline V gene are SQVTM and ANQGSEA. CDR3 length equals 10 residues. The CDR3, as DNA: TGCAGCGGCGGGGGTAATGAGCAGTTCTTC. Translation: CSGGGNEQFF.

The rearrangement joins TRBV15 to TRBJ2-3, with a tentative D call TRBD2 (5 bases). V gave up 2 bases and J gave up 0 bases, with 18 bases separating them. CDR3 length: 18 amino acids. CDR1 is LNHNV and CDR2 is YYDKDF in the germline V gene (reference sequence). CDR3 loop: CATSRSRSRTSSTDTQYF. The CDR3 nucleotides are TGTGCCACCAGCAGATCGAGGTCTAGGACTTCTAGCACAGATACGCAGTATTTT.

The V gene is TRBV19, the J gene TRBJ1-6; TRBD1 agrees at 7 bases. Germline CDR1 reads LNHDA; CDR2 reads SQIVND (reference sequence). CDR3 length: 14 residues. Trimming at V came to 3 bases and at J to 8 bases, leaving 4 bases not matched to a gene. DNA for the CDR3: TGTGCCAGTAGTATCACAGGGGAGGATTCACCCCTCCACTTT. Its translation: CASSITGEDSPLHF.

This chain links TRBV6-6 with TRBJ2-7; 9 bases agree with TRBD2. The CDR3 spans 16 residues. Germline trimming cut 6 bases from V and 5 bases from J; bases unmatched to any gene: 14. CDR1 and CDR2 (germline): MNHNY, SVGAGI (reference sequence). The CDR3 loop is CASSRFRREGRDEQYF. The CDR3 bases are TGTGCCAGCAGCAGATTCCGGCGGGAGGGCCGCGACGAGCAGTACTTC.

V and J are TRBV29-1 and TRBJ1-1, with D possibly TRBD1 on 5 matching bases. Germline CDR1 SQVTM, CDR2 ANQGSEA. The CDR3 is made up of 12 amino acids. Trimming shortened V by 3 bases and J by 3 bases, and 8 bases separated the two germline ends. The CDR3 sequence is CSVEGDYTEAFF. CDR3 nucleotide sequence: TGCAGCGTTGAGGGGGATTACACTGAAGCTTTCTTT.

This rearrangement joins TRBV15 to TRBJ2-1; 7 bases are shared with TRBD2. From germline, CDR1 is LNHNV and CDR2 YYDKDF (reference sequence). The CDR3 loop spans 16 amino acids. V trimming: 8 bases; J trimming: 3 bases; junction bases outside the gene matches: 13. CDR3 protein: CATQVGGRAVYNEQFF. CDR3 DNA sequence: TGTGCCACCCAAGTCGGGGGGAGGGCCGTCTACAATGAGCAGTTCTTC.

This chain links TRBV28 with TRBJ2-2; D gene unclear. With 7 bases removed from V and 0 bases from J, the gap between germline ends came to 12 bases. Germline loops: CDR1 MDHEN, CDR2 SYDVKM. The CDR3 contains 15 residues. The CDR3 loop reads CASKFFNANTGELFF. The DNA for the CDR3 is TGTGCCAGCAAGTTCTTCAACGCGAACACCGGGGAGCTGTTTTTT.